This T cell receptor (beta chain) was found in a study of T-cell memory formation after mild COVID-19. Whole-study context: Clusters were largely donor specific.

Trimming at V came to 5 bases and at J to 5 bases, leaving 4 bases not matched to a gene. Looked up from germline, CDR1 is SQVTM and CDR2 is ANQGSEA. This CDR3 has 13 residues. TCRdb re-analysed the 5' RACE reads in MiXCR, keeping a single row per CDR3 protein. Of some 440,000 distinct CDR3 sequences in the sample, roughly 25% were seen once. This clonotype was observed a few times. This sequence originates from an adult woman who had mild COVID-19 (a few samples of this study predate the infection). Cell type and time point are not known. The chain is built from TRBV29-1 and TRBJ2-4; TRBD1 matches 9 bases. Material for sequencing was PBMCs or a T cell subset sorted from them (not recorded which). CDR3 sequence reads: CSVRTGEQNIQYF. The CDR3 coding sequence is TGCAGCGTTCGGACAGGGGAACAAAACATTCAGTACTTC.